This entry lists 25 T cell receptor beta chains sequenced from one sample in a study of patients and donors after allogeneic stem cell transplantation. TCRdb analysed the RT-PCR reads with MiXCR anew, one entry per CDR3 protein. The sample holds tens of thousands of distinct CDR3 sequences, 48% seen once. The specimen was blood, either unsorted or a sorted T cell fraction (not recorded which). The receptors were sampled from a human donor who was either an allogeneic HSCT recipient or a stem cell or donor lymphocyte infusion donor (not recorded which). It is not recorded whose cells these are; they may come from a transplant donor.

This clonotype was found once. The chain couples TRBV5-5 to TRBJ1-4, with D possibly being TRBD1 (6 bases). Germline loops: CDR1 SGHKS, CDR2 YYEKEE (reference sequence). V lost 5 bases to trimming and J lost 4 bases, with 18 bases between them. The CDR3 contains 16 residues. The DNA for the CDR3 is TGTGCCAGCAGTAGCCACCCCAGGGGAAATAATGAAAAACTGTTTTTT. Translating gives CASSSHPRGNNEKLFF.

V and J are TRBV7-3 and TRBJ1-1, with D uncertain. The CDR3 covers 14 residues. Trimming left V 6 bases short and J 7 bases short, with 18 bases between. Germline V CDR1 and CDR2: SGHTA, FQGTGA. In DNA, the CDR3 is TGTGCCAGCAGTCCCGGGCCCAGGAGAGGTGAAGCTTTCTTT. It translates to CASSPGPRRGEAFF. The full variable domain, its missing parts supplied by reference TRBV7-3 and TRBJ1-1, is GAGVSQTPSNKVTEKGKYVELRCDPISGHTALYWYRQSLGQGPEFLIYFQGTGAADDSGLPNDRFFAVRPEGSVSTLKIQRTERGDSAVYLCASSPGPRRGEAFFGQGTRLTVV.

This clonotype has ten or more counts. The V call is TRBV9, the J call TRBJ2-5, with D tentatively TRBD1 (6 bases). The ends were cut back, 2 bases at V and 0 bases at J, with 20 bases in the middle. Germline loops: CDR1 SGDLS, CDR2 YYNGEE. The CDR3 has 18 amino acids. The chain's CDR3 is CASSVSAGAYEYQETQYF. DNA of the CDR3: TGTGCCAGCAGCGTTAGCGCAGGGGCCTATGAGTACCAAGAGACCCAGTACTTC. The whole variable domain, filled in from reference TRBV9 and TRBJ2-5, reads DSGVTQTPKHLITATGQRVTLRCSPRSGDLSVYWYQQSLDQGLQFLIQYYNGEERAKGNILERFSAQQFPDLHSELNLSSLELGDSALYFCASSVSAGAYEYQETQYFGPGTRLLVL.

The V and J genes are TRBV7-9 and TRBJ2-5; D remains unclear. Germline V lookup: CDR1 SEHNR, CDR2 FQNEAQ (reference sequence). This CDR3 region has 13 residues. Trimming stripped 5 bases from V and 2 bases from J, with 9 bases between. The CDR3 nucleotides are TGTGCCAGCAGCCTCGAACTACAAGAGACCCAGTACTTC. It codes for CASSLELQETQYF.

The chain joins TRBV3-1 to TRBJ1-2; D is ambiguous. V was pared by 1 base and J by 5 bases, with 14 bases between. Per germline, CDR1 LGHDT and CDR2 YNNKEL (reference sequence). The CDR3 is 15 amino acids. CDR3 nucleotides: TGTGCCAGCAGCCAAGGCGGGTATCAAACATATGGCTACACCTTC. Residues: CASSQGGYQTYGYTF.

The chain uses TRBV27 and TRBJ2-7; TRBD2 might be the D (6 bases). This CDR3 comprises 13 residues. Trimming took 3 bases from V and 4 from J, leaving 10 bases between them. Germline V gene data show CDR1 as MNHEY and CDR2 as SMNVEV (reference sequence). CDR3 sequence reads: CASSLGLTYEQYF. The CDR3, as DNA: TGTGCCAGCAGTTTGGGACTTACGTACGAGCAGTACTTC.

This clonotype was detected only a few times. The rearrangement joins TRBV11-2 to TRBJ1-1; the D is unclear. Germline V gene lookup returns CDR1 SGHAT and CDR2 FQNNGV. This CDR3 has 16 amino acids. The V gene lost 1 base and the J gene lost 5 bases, with 17 bases spanning the gap. CDR3 amino acids: CASSLAYGQTGTEAFF. The CDR3 nucleotides are TGTGCCAGCAGCTTAGCTTACGGTCAAACGGGAACTGAAGCTTTCTTT.

Notes on this clonotype: The junction differs from germline at one of its ends, possibly a read error. The chain employs TRBV20-1 and TRBJ2-2; 10 bases align to TRBD2. The CDR3 has 17 residues. In germline, CDR1 is DFQATT, CDR2 SNEGSKA (reference sequence). The CDR3 DNA sequence: TGCAGTGCCAGAGATCTACTAGCGGGGAGTAACGCCGGGGAGCTGTTTTTT. Translation: CSARDLLAGSNAGELFF.

The chain carries TRBV20-1 and TRBJ1-2, with unresolved D. Germline-derived CDR1 and CDR2 are DFQATT and SNEGSKA (reference sequence). The CDR3 sequence is 14 residues long. The V end was cut by 6 bases, the J end by 2 bases, with 16 bases between. CDR3 sequence (DNA): TGCAGTGCGATACTACTCCAAGAAAACTATGGCTACACCTTC. It codes for CSAILLQENYGYTF.

This clonotype has more than one count but fewer than ten. This chain connects TRBV2 to TRBJ1-1; 9 bases are a match to TRBD1. V gave up 4 bases and J gave up 5 bases; unmatched junction bases: 5. CDR1 is SNHLY, CDR2 FYNNEI, per germline. The CDR3 runs to 14 residues. In DNA form, the CDR3 reads TGTGCCAGCAGTGGGGACAGGGTTTGGACTGAAGCTTTCTTT. It is translated as CASSGDRVWTEAFF.

The chain uses TRBV29-1 and TRBJ2-7, with TRBD1 as a possible D gene (5 bases). Germline CDR1 is SQVTM and CDR2 is ANQGSEA. V was clipped by 1 base and J by 3 bases, with 19 bases between them. The length of the CDR3 is 16 residues. The CDR3 spells CSVEGTKEDSSYEQYF. CDR3 bases: TGCAGCGTTGAAGGGACAAAGGAAGATTCTAGCTACGAGCAGTACTTC.

This clonotype was counted between two and nine times. The chain links TRBV4-3 to TRBJ1-3, with 8 bases fitting TRBD1. After removal of 3 bases from V and 2 bases from J, the junction contained 0 bases not matched to a gene. Per the germline V gene, CDR1 is LGHNA and CDR2 is YSLEER. The CDR3 sequence is 14 residues long. The chain's CDR3 is CASSQTGAGNTIYF. Here the CDR3 DNA reads TGCGCCAGCAGCCAGACAGGGGCTGGAAACACCATATATTTT.

The J gene is TRBJ2-3, the V gene TRBV20-1; no firm D call. Per germline, CDR1 DFQATT and CDR2 SNEGSKA (reference sequence). This CDR3 is 12 amino acids long. The V and J ends lost 8 bases and 10 bases respectively, with 19 bases between them. DNA of the CDR3: TGCAGTCCCCGTTCCGCCCCTCATTCGCAGTATTTT. It translates to CSPRSAPHSQYF.

The V gene is TRBV5-8, the J gene TRBJ2-1, with D perhaps given as TRBD1 or TRBD2 (5 bases each). This CDR3 spans 11 amino acids. Looked up from germline, CDR1 is SGHTS and CDR2 is YDEGEE. V was shortened by 9 bases and J by 5 bases, with 9 bases between the two germline ends. The CDR3 DNA is TGTGCCACCCGAGGGGACAATGAGCAGTTCTTC. This sequence encodes CATRGDNEQFF. Full variable domain (outside the CDR3, taken from reference TRBV5-8 and TRBJ2-1): EAGVTQSPTHLIKTRGQQATLRCSPISGHTSVYWYQQALGLGLQFLLWYDEGEERNRGNFPPRFSGRQFPNYSSELNVNALELEDSALYLCATRGDNEQFFGPGTRLTVL.

The chain links TRBV12-3 or TRBV12-4 to TRBJ1-6; 10 bases are a match to TRBD1. V lost 7 bases and J lost 7; bases outside the gene matches: 4. The CDR3 covers 14 residues. The CDR3 loop reads CASTPGQGNSPLHF. The DNA for the CDR3 is TGTGCCAGCACTCCGGGACAGGGGAATTCACCCCTCCACTTT.

This chain connects TRBV6-5 to TRBJ1-2, with D maybe TRBD1 (5 bases). The germline CDR1 and CDR2 sequences are MNHEY and SVGAGI. The V and J ends lost 6 bases and 3 bases respectively, with 20 bases between them. The CDR3 loop spans 16 amino acids. CDR3 in DNA: TGTGCCAGCAGACATCTGATCGGGCGGGGGGACTATGGCTACACCTTC. Its translation: CASRHLIGRGDYGYTF.

The rearrangement joins TRBV6-2 or TRBV6-3 to TRBJ1-5, with TRBD1 identical over 7 bases. The CDR3 is 14 residues long. Germline values: CDR1 MNHEY, CDR2 SVGEGT. Losses at the gene ends were 2 bases for V and 3 bases for J; bases not matched to a gene: 1. In nucleotides, the CDR3 is TGTGCCAGCAGTTACGACAGGGACAATCAGCCCCAGCATTTT. Translation gives CASSYDRDNQPQHF.

The chain joins TRBV15 to TRBJ2-2; TRBD2 aligns across 10 bases. This CDR3 has 18 amino acids. Germline V gene lookup returns CDR1 LNHNV and CDR2 YYDKDF (reference sequence). The J segment lost 2 bases and the V segment lost 0 bases, leaving 6 bases of the junction unmatched. The CDR3 DNA sequence: TGTGCCACCAGCAGAGATCCCGGACTAGCGGCCAACACCGGGGAGCTGTTTTTT. It codes for CATSRDPGLAANTGELFF.

This clonotype was counted a few times. The chain joins TRBV27 to TRBJ1-5; D ambiguous. This CDR3 spans 13 amino acids. The V gene's germline CDR1 is MNHEY and CDR2 SMNVEV (reference sequence). Trimming left V 8 bases short and J 6 bases short, with 14 bases between. The CDR3 is CASRQESAQPQHF. The CDR3 bases are TGTGCCAGCCGGCAAGAAAGCGCTCAGCCCCAGCATTTT.

This clonotype was counted only a few times. The chain is built from TRBV6-5 and TRBJ1-3; 7 bases line up with TRBD1. The CDR3 covers 15 residues. J was trimmed by 4 bases and V by 4 bases; bases with no gene match: 7. Germline assignment: CDR1 MNHEY and CDR2 SVGAGI. Written as DNA, the CDR3 is TGTGCCAGCAGTTTGGGACAGACCGCAGGAAACACCATATATTTT. Translation: CASSLGQTAGNTIYF.

This chain connects TRBV12-3 or TRBV12-4 to TRBJ1-5, with D unresolved. CDR3 length: 17 residues. V lost 5 bases and J 4 bases, leaving 21 bases between the germline ends. The CDR3 DNA reads as TGTGCCAGCAGTCCCCACCTGACACCCTCGTGGAATCAGCCCCAGCATTTT. Protein: CASSPHLTPSWNQPQHF.

J is TRBJ1-5 and V is TRBV20-1; D not resolved. The germline V gene has CDR1 DFQATT and CDR2 SNEGSKA (reference sequence). The CDR3 is 15 amino acids. V was trimmed by 1 base and J by 0 bases, leaving 10 bases between them. Written as DNA, the CDR3 is TGCAGTGCTAGAGTCCGATCGAATAGCAATCAGCCCCAGCATTTT. The encoded protein is CSARVRSNSNQPQHF.

The chain uses TRBV5-1 and TRBJ1-1; TRBD1 matches 7 bases. Looked up from germline, CDR1 is SGHRS and CDR2 is YFSETQ. This CDR3 contains 17 residues. With 4 bases clipped from V and 1 base from J, the junction kept 13 bases outside the gene matches. CDR3: CASSRNIMTGKNTEAFF. The CDR3 region has the DNA TGCGCCAGCAGCCGGAATATAATGACAGGGAAGAACACTGAAGCTTTCTTT.

This clonotype has a handful of counts. This chain uses TRBV10-3 with TRBJ1-1; the D gene is possibly TRBD1 (6 bases). Germline-derived CDR1 and CDR2 are ENHRY and SYGVKD. The CDR3 extends over 13 amino acids. The germline V and J ends were trimmed by 7 bases and 4 bases, with 13 bases remaining between them. CDR3 loop: CAITKGEGTEAFF. The CDR3 DNA reads TGTGCCATCACTAAGGGGGAGGGCACTGAAGCTTTCTTT.

The chain employs TRBV10-3 and TRBJ1-2, with 7 bases aligning to TRBD1. The J segment lost 3 bases and the V segment lost 3 bases, leaving 7 bases of the junction unmatched. Germline lookup yields CDR1 ENHRY and CDR2 SYGVKD. The CDR3 has 15 amino acids. CDR3 in DNA: TGTGCCATCAGTGAATTTGCAGGGGGACACTATGGCTACACCTTC. This codes for CAISEFAGGHYGYTF.